The TCR beta chain under discussion was sequenced for a study of T cell repertoires in cytomegalovirus infection. Turning to the study itself: CMV epitopes that were recently identified and HLA-C-restricted were used alongside well-studied HLA-B-restricted ones. Based on public TCR beta signatures, there were indications of CMV infection and of a matching HLA type.

CDR1 is MNHNS and CDR2 is SASEGT in the germline V gene. After removal of 2 bases from V and 4 bases from J, the junction contained 7 bases not matched to a gene. This CDR3 region has 16 residues. To note about this clonotype: As yet, its antigen is unknown.

Regarding the study as a whole: It was HLA-C-restricted CMV-specific TCR beta clonotypes that dominated the response ex vivo. Summed public TCR beta family frequency identified CMV carriers bearing the relevant HLA.

Each CDR3 protein is one row after TCRdb ran MiXCR on the reads. The sample shows hundreds of thousands of distinct CDR3 sequences, roughly 33% of them seen only once. The receptor's source is a human donor in good health (CMV status not recorded). Some clones in this sample may be carry-over from other donors' samples. The chain has TRBV6-1 and TRBJ2-5; 10 bases are shared with TRBD2. The sample consisted of cultured CD8+ T cells from PBMCs, taken from culture after CMV antigen stimulation. Here the CDR3 DNA reads TGTGCCAGCAGTGAAAGGCTAGCGGGGGATAGAGAGACCCAGTACTTC. Translating gives CASSERLAGDRETQYF.